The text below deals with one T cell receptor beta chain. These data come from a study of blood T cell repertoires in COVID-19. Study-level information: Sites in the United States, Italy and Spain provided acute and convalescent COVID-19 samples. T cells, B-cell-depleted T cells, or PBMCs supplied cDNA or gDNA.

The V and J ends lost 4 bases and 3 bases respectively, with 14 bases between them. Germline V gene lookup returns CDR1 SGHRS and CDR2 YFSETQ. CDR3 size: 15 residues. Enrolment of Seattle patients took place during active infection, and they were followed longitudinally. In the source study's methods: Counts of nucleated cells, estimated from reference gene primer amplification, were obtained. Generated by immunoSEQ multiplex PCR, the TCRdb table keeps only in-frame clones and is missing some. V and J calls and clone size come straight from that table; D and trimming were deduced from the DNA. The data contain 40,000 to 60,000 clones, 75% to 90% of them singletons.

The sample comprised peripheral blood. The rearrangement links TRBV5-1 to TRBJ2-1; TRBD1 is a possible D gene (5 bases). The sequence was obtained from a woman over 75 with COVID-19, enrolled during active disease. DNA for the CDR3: TGCGCCAGCAGCCCCGACCCCCAGGGCTACAATGAGCAGTTCTTC. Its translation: CASSPDPQGYNEQFF.